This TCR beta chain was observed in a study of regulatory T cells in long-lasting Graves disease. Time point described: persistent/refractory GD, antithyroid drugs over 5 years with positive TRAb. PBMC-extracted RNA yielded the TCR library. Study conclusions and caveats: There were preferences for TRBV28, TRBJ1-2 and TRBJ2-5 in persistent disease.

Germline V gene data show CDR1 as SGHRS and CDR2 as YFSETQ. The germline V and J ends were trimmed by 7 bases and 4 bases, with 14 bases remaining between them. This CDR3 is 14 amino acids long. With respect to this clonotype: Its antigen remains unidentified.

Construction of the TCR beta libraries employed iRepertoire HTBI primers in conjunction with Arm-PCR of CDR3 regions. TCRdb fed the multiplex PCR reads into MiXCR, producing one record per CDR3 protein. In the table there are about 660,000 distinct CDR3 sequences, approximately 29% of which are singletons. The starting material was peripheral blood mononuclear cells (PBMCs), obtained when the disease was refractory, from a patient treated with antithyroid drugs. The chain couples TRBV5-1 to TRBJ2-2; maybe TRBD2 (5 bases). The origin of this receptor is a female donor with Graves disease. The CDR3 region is CASQTDLGTGELFF. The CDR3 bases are TGCGCCAGCCAAACGGACTTGGGCACCGGGGAGCTGTTTTTT.